These T cell receptor beta chains were read from a single sample in a study of CD8+ T cells in alopecia areata. The table came from immunoSEQ multiplex PCR; TCRdb's copy has only in-frame clones and leaves some out. The profile shows around 100,000 clones, around 60% of them singletons. Sequenced material: CD4+ T cells sorted from blood. These receptors were taken from a human donor in good health. Both conserved end residues are part of each CDR3. D genes are given only for firm matches. Not all rows give a size; the values are once, few, many and, for expanded clones, a class.

size: -; D: TRBD1; V: TRBV18; J: TRBJ2-5; DNA: TGTGCCAGCTCAAAAGGACAGGGTGGGGAGACCCAGTACTTC; CDR3: CASSKGQGGETQYF
size: -; D: -; V: TRBV11-2; J: TRBJ1-5; DNA: TGTGCCAGCAGCTTTGCGGTCGAGAATCAGCCCCAGCATTTT; CDR3: CASSFAVENQPQHF
size: -; D: -; V: TRBV5-1; J: TRBJ1-3; DNA: TGCGCCAGCAGCTTGGGGGGCTCTGGAAACACCATATATTTT; CDR3: CASSLGGSGNTIYF
size: -; D: TRBD1; V: TRBV6-6; J: TRBJ1-1; DNA: TGTGCCAGCACCACACGACAGGGAAAAGGGCAAGCTTTCTTT; CDR3: CASTTRQGKGQAFF
size: -; D: -; V: TRBV14; J: TRBJ1-1; DNA: TGTGCCAGCAGCCAAGCAGGCAGGAGGGGCACTGAAGCTTTCTTT; CDR3: CASSQAGRRGTEAFF
size: -; D: -; V: TRBV27; J: TRBJ2-5; DNA: TGTGCCAGCAGCGCCGGGACACAACAAGAGACCCAGTACTTC; CDR3: CASSAGTQQETQYF
size: once; D: -; V: TRBV6-5; J: TRBJ1-1; DNA: TGTGCCAGCACGGGCAGACAAATGAACACTGAAGCTTTCTTT; CDR3: CASTGRQMNTEAFF
size: once; D: -; V: TRBV5-4; J: TRBJ2-2; DNA: TGTGCCAGCAGCATCCACACCGGGGAGCTGTTTTTT; CDR3: CASSIHTGELFF
size: -; D: TRBD1; V: TRBV7-2; J: TRBJ2-5; DNA: TGTGCCAGCAGCTTTCGCGGTACAGGGGGTACTCGAGAGACCCAGTACTTC; CDR3: CASSFRGTGGTRETQYF
size: once; D: -; V: TRBV10-1; J: TRBJ2-5; DNA: TGCGCCAGCAGTGCGGCTTCCCGAGGGACCCAGTACTTC; CDR3: CASSAASRGTQYF
size: -; D: -; V: TRBV27; J: TRBJ1-1; DNA: TGTGCCAGCAGTTTTCAAGGGGCTAACACTGAAGCTTTCTTT; CDR3: CASSFQGANTEAFF
size: few; D: -; V: TRBV4-2; J: TRBJ2-5; DNA: TGTGCCAGCAGCCAAGTAATCTCAGTAAATGAGACCCAGTACTTC; CDR3: CASSQVISVNETQYF
size: -; D: TRBD2; V: TRBV6-5; J: TRBJ2-3; DNA: TGTGCCAGCAGTAAGGGACTAAATCGGGATACGCAGTATTTT; CDR3: CASSKGLNRDTQYF
size: -; D: -; V: TRBV10-3; J: TRBJ2-3; DNA: TGTGCCATCAGTGAGTCGGGACTGAGCACAGATACGCAGTATTTT; CDR3: CAISESGLSTDTQYF
size: -; D: -; V: TRBV30; J: TRBJ1-1; DNA: TGTGCCTGGAGTGTAGGAACTATGAACACTGAAGCTTTCTTT; CDR3: CAWSVGTMNTEAFF
size: -; D: -; V: TRBV5-1; J: TRBJ2-5; DNA: TGCGCCAGCAAGTACCAAGAGACCCAGTACTTC; CDR3: CASKYQETQYF
size: few; D: -; V: TRBV5-1; J: TRBJ2-7; DNA: TGCGCCAGCAGCTTGGGCGGGGCAGCCCACGAGCAGTACTTC; CDR3: CASSLGGAAHEQYF
size: -; D: TRBD2; V: TRBV30; J: TRBJ2-5; DNA: TGTGCCTGGAGTGTTCGGGGACTAGGACGGGAGACCCAGTACTTC; CDR3: CAWSVRGLGRETQYF